The clone carrying this TCR beta chain was observed many times. The target antigen is unknown. TCRdb independently ran MiXCR on the 5' RACE reads; one entry per CDR3 protein. The sample holds approximately 60,000 distinct CDR3 sequences, around 3.5% seen once. V was clipped by 6 bases and J by 8 bases; unmatched bases: 8. CDR1 is SGHRS, CDR2 YFSETQ, per germline. The CDR3 loop spans 15 amino acids. These data come from a study of neurological immune-mediated disorders. Whole-study findings and limits: Across subjects, expanded clones had no CDR3 amino acid sequences in common, pointing to private repertoires in all groups.

The chain employs TRBV5-1 and TRBJ2-1, with 13 bases identical to TRBD2. The source material was PBMCs. The TCR was taken from a woman between 25 and 40 years old with multiple sclerosis. The CDR3 here is CASKLAGGLIDEQFF. The DNA of the CDR3 is TGCGCCAGCAAACTAGCGGGGGGGCTGATCGATGAGCAGTTCTTC.